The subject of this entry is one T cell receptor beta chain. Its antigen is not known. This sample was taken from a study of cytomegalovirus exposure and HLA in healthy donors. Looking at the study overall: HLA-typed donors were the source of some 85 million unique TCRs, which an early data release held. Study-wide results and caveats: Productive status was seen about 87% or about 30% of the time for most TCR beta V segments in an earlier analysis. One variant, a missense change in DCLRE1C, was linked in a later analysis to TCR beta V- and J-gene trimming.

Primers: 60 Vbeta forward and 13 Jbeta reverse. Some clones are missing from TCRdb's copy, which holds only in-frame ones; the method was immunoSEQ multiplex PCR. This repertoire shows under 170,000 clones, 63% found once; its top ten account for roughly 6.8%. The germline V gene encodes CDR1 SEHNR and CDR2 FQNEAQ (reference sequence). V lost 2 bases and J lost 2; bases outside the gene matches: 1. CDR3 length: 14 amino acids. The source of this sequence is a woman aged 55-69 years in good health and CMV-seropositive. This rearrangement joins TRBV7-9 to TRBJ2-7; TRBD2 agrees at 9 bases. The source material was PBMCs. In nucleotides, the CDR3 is TGTGCCAGCAGCTTACTAGCGGGACCCTACGAGCAGTACTTC. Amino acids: CASSLLAGPYEQYF.